The next 14 T cell receptor beta chains were all read from a single sample in a study of T cells after yellow fever vaccination. From the 5' RACE reads, TCRdb called clonotypes with MiXCR, one entry per CDR3 protein. The sample includes approximately 260,000 distinct CDR3 sequences, roughly 13% of them seen just once. The sequenced sample was CD4+ T cells sorted from PBMCs, obtained 45 days after the yellow fever booster vaccination. Receptor source: a man younger than 40 who received the YFV17D yellow fever vaccine.

Many counts were recorded for this clonotype. This chain connects TRBV7-8 to TRBJ2-1; D is unresolved. The germline gives CDR1 SGHVS, CDR2 FQNEAQ. Deletions cut 5 bases from V and 9 bases from J, with 11 bases between. This CDR3 has 12 amino acids. For the CDR3, the DNA is TGTGCCAGCAGCCTATCGCTCGGTGAGCAGTTCTTC. It is translated as CASSLSLGEQFF.

The chain links TRBV5-1 to TRBJ2-1; the match to TRBD2 covers 10 bases. CDR1 is SGHRS, CDR2 YFSETQ, per germline. The CDR3 is made up of 19 amino acids. Trimming cost V 6 bases and J 0 bases; bases outside gene matches: 15. The CDR3 region is CASNPEVLAGSSSYNEQFF. In DNA, the CDR3 is TGCGCCAGCAACCCTGAGGTACTAGCGGGATCCAGCTCCTACAATGAGCAGTTCTTC. The full variable domain, completed using reference TRBV5-1 and TRBJ2-1, is KAGVTQTPRYLIKTRGQQVTLSCSPISGHRSVSWYQQTPGQGLQFLFEYFSETQRNKGNFPGRFSGRQFSNSRSEMNVSTLELGDSALYLCASNPEVLAGSSSYNEQFFGPGTRLTVL.

This sequence joins TRBV30 and TRBJ2-3; 7 bases fit TRBD2. The CDR3 spans 14 residues. Germline V gene lookup returns CDR1 GTSNPN and CDR2 SVGIG (reference sequence). V lost 8 bases to trimming and J lost 3 bases; unmatched junction nucleotides: 11. CDR3 nucleotides: TGTGCCGTCCCCTGGGGCGGGAGTACAGATACGCAGTATTTT. Translating it yields CAVPWGGSTDTQYF.

The table lists this clonotype with many counts. The gene calls are TRBV5-6 and TRBJ1-2; no clear D gene. CDR1 and CDR2 from the germline V gene are SGHDT and YYEEEE. The CDR3 consists of 17 residues. V was pared by 1 base and J by 0 bases, with 16 bases between. Here the CDR3 reads CASSLRITRRPNYGYTF. CDR3 in DNA: TGTGCCAGCAGCTTGAGGATTACTAGGCGACCTAACTATGGCTACACCTTC.

This clonotype was seen more than once but under ten times. The CDR3 sequence: CASSHGVGSTRDNEQFF. As DNA, the CDR3 is TGCGCCAGCAGCCATGGGGTCGGAAGCACGCGCGACAATGAGCAGTTCTTC. The genes are TRBV4-1 and TRBJ2-1; unclear D gene. The CDR3 sequence is 17 residues long. Germline values: CDR1 MGHRA, CDR2 YSYEKL. Trimming cost V 3 bases and J 5 bases, with 20 bases left between them.

The J gene is TRBJ1-4, the V gene TRBV12-3 or TRBV12-4; perhaps TRBD1 as D (5 bases). CDR3 length equals 14 residues. V lost 3 bases, J lost 8 bases, and 13 bases lay in between. CDR3: CASSFRGEGEKLFF. CDR3 nucleotides: TGTGCCAGCAGTTTTCGAGGGGAAGGGGAAAAACTGTTTTTT.

The V gene is TRBV7-2, the J gene TRBJ1-2; a possible D gene is TRBD1 (5 bases). V lost 7 bases, J lost 4 bases, and 10 bases lay in between. The V gene's germline CDR1 is SGHTA and CDR2 FQGNSA. This CDR3 is built from 12 residues. The CDR3 spells CASNRNVYGYTF. The CDR3 nucleotides are TGTGCCAGCAACAGGAACGTCTATGGCTACACCTTC. Looking up the rest from reference TRBV7-2 and TRBJ1-2 gives the full variable domain: GAGVSQSPSNKVTEKGKDVELRCDPISGHTALYWYRQSLGQGLEFLIYFQGNSAPDKSGLPSDRFSAERTGGSVSTLTIQRTQQEDSAVYLCASNRNVYGYTFGSGTRLTVV.

This clonotype showed up just a few times. The chain recombines TRBV24-1 with TRBJ2-2, with 7 nucleotides matching TRBD1. Looked up from germline, CDR1 is KGHDR and CDR2 is SFDVKD. The CDR3 is made up of 16 amino acids. Trimming removed 2 bases from V and 6 bases from J; junction bases left unmatched: 8. The CDR3 protein is CATSDSGTVSSGELFF. The DNA for the CDR3 is TGTGCCACCAGTGATTCCGGGACAGTTTCCTCCGGGGAGCTGTTTTTT.

The chain links TRBV10-3 to TRBJ2-1; 7 positions agree with TRBD1. V lost 2 bases, J lost 4 bases, and 8 bases stayed unmatched. This CDR3 is built from 16 residues. Germline assignment: CDR1 ENHRY and CDR2 SYGVKD. The CDR3 coding sequence is TGTGCCATCAGTGAGGTTAACAGGGGACAATACAATGAGCAGTTCTTC. Encoded protein: CAISEVNRGQYNEQFF.

This clonotype has more than one count but fewer than ten. The chain is built from TRBV6-2 or TRBV6-3 and TRBJ1-1, with TRBD1 matching over 8 bases. J was trimmed by 1 base and V by 6 bases; bases with no gene match: 10. The CDR3 covers 16 residues. Per the germline V gene, CDR1 is MNHEY and CDR2 is SVGEGT. CDR3 loop: CASRLRTGRRNTEAFF. The CDR3 DNA follows: TGTGCCAGCAGGCTACGGACAGGGAGAAGGAACACTGAAGCTTTCTTT.

This clonotype was found many times. V and J are TRBV15 and TRBJ2-3; D unresolved. CDR1 LNHNV and CDR2 YYDKDF come from the germline V gene (reference sequence). This CDR3 has 13 residues. The germline V and J ends were trimmed by 1 base and 4 bases, with 6 bases remaining between them. The CDR3 reads CATSRVDADTQYF. The CDR3 DNA reads TGTGCCACCAGCAGAGTAGACGCAGATACGCAGTATTTT.

The V and J genes are TRBV20-1 and TRBJ2-7, with D unclear. Between the trimmed V and J ends, which lost 5 bases and 4 bases, there was a span of 9 bases. This CDR3 has 11 amino acids. The germline gives CDR1 DFQATT, CDR2 SNEGSKA (reference sequence). Here the CDR3 reads CSAEGPYEQYF. The DNA of the CDR3 is TGCAGTGCTGAAGGACCTTACGAGCAGTACTTC.

This clonotype was found once. An end of the junction does not agree with germline; a read error may underlie this. This chain connects TRBV4-1 to TRBJ1-1; unclear D gene. This CDR3 has 13 amino acids. In germline, CDR1 is MGHRA, CDR2 YSYEKL. CDR3 bases: TGTGCCATCGGCCCTGGACGGAACTGTGAAGCTTTCTTT. Translating gives CAIGPGRNCEAFF.

This clonotype turned up a few times. The rearrangement links TRBV20-1 to TRBJ2-5; tentative D call: TRBD1 (6 bases). CDR1 and CDR2 (germline): DFQATT, SNEGSKA (reference sequence). V gave up 1 base and J gave up 0 bases, with 9 bases separating them. This CDR3 has 14 amino acids. CDR3 amino acids: CSARGGGNQETQYF. CDR3 DNA sequence: TGCAGTGCTAGAGGAGGGGGAAACCAAGAGACCCAGTACTTC.